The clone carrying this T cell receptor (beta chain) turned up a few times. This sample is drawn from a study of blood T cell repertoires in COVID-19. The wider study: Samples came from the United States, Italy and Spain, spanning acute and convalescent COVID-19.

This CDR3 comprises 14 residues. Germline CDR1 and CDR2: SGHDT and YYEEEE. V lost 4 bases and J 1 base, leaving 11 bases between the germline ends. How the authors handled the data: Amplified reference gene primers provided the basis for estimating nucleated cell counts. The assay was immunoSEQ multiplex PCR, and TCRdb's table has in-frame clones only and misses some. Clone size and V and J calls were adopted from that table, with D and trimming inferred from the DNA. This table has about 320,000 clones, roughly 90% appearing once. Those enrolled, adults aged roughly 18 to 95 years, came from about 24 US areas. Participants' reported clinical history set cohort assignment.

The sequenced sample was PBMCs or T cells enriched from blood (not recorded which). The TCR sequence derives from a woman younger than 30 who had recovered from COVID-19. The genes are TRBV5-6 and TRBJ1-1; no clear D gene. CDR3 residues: CASSAGFANTEAFF. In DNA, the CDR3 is TGTGCCAGCAGCGCCGGGTTCGCGAACACTGAAGCTTTCTTT.